The present T cell receptor (beta chain) was sequenced within a study of blood T cell repertoires in COVID-19. Study overall: The United States, Italy and Spain provided the acute and convalescent COVID-19 samples.

Germline CDR1 reads SQVTM; CDR2 reads ANQGSEA. Trimming cost V 5 bases and J 4 bases; bases outside gene matches: 5. This CDR3 comprises 13 residues. TCRdb's copy holds only in-frame clones and misses some; the assay was immunoSEQ multiplex PCR. The sample contains approximately 61,000 clones, 65% to 85% of which appear only once. This clonotype was sampled from a woman between 65 and 79 years old with acute or convalescent COVID-19. The sample taken for sequencing was peripheral blood. The chain employs TRBV29-1 and TRBJ1-1; 9 bases agree with TRBD1. The CDR3 loop reads CSVWTGDGTEAFF. CDR3 nucleotide sequence: TGCAGCGTTTGGACAGGGGACGGCACTGAAGCTTTCTTT. The full variable domain, completed using reference TRBV29-1 and TRBJ1-1, is SAVISQKPSRDICQRGTSLTIQCQVDSQVTMMFWYRQQPGQSLTLIATANQGSEATYESGFVIDKFPISRPNLTFSTLTVSNMSPEDSSIYLCSVWTGDGTEAFFGQGTRLTVV.